These T cell receptor beta chains were read from a single sample in a study of spatial heterogeneity in lung cancer. TCRdb independently ran MiXCR on the 5' RACE reads; one entry per CDR3 protein. The sample includes 23,000 or so distinct CDR3 sequences, about 7% of them seen just once. Here the sequenced sample was PBMCs, taken at surgery. These receptors were collected from a male donor with early-stage non-small cell lung cancer. Each CDR3 is given with its conserved first and last residue.

>TRBV29-1|TRBJ2-1
CSVLGIVRTGGYNEQFF
>TRBV28|TRBJ2-7
CASSPGTGTPYEQYF
>TRBV6-6|TRBJ2-1
CASSSLGTRAYNEQFF
>TRBV4-2|TRBJ2-2
CASSRAENTGELFF
>TRBV6-2/TRBV6-3|TRBJ2-7
CASRTGLGEQYF
>TRBV5-1|TRBJ1-1
CASSSGGVSAEAFF
>TRBV11-1|TRBJ2-5
CASSWGQEETQYF
>TRBV11-2|TRBJ2-1
CASSRPGRGSYNEQFF
>TRBV11-3|TRBJ1-6
CASSLYAYNSPLHF
>TRBV7-8|TRBJ2-3
CASSPVGTSTQYF
>TRBV6-1|TRBJ2-1
CASSEGWNSYNEQFF
>TRBV20-1|TRBJ2-3
CSARSSGRPSSTDTQYF
>TRBV28|TRBJ2-3
CALGGRDTQYF
>TRBV5-1|TRBJ1-1
CASSLIRAVEGTEAFF
>TRBV12-3/TRBV12-4|TRBJ1-2
CASSPGQGADYGYTF